A single sample is the source of the 21 T cell receptor beta chains below, sequenced in a study of blood T cell repertoires in COVID-19. Generated by immunoSEQ multiplex PCR, the TCRdb table keeps only in-frame clones and is missing some. The sample consists of around 100,000 clones, 90% to 95% of them appearing once. The sample consisted of peripheral blood. Receptors were obtained from a man in his fifties or sixties with acute or convalescent COVID-19.

This clone was seen a single time. J is TRBJ2-1 and V is TRBV19, with TRBD2 matching over 11 bases. After removal of 2 bases from V and 7 bases from J, the junction contained 4 bases not matched to a gene. The CDR3 sequence is 15 residues long. Germline-derived CDR1 and CDR2 are LNHDA and SQIVND (reference sequence). The DNA of the CDR3 is TGTGCCAGTAGTATACTAGCGGGGGGAGGGAATGAGCAGTTCTTC. Protein: CASSILAGGGNEQFF. Based on the CDR3 plus reference TRBV19 and TRBJ2-1, the full variable domain is DGGITQSPKYLFRKEGQNVTLSCEQNLNHDAMYWYRQDPGQGLRLIYYSQIVNDFQKGDIAEGYSVSREKKESFPLTVTSAQKNPTAFYLCASSILAGGGNEQFFGPGTRLTVL.

This clone was seen repeatedly, ten times or more. The chain employs TRBV5-5 and TRBJ1-1; D is undetermined. The CDR3 length is 15 residues. From germline, CDR1 is SGHKS and CDR2 YYEKEE (reference sequence). The V and J ends lost 4 bases and 1 base respectively, with 14 bases between them. CDR3 in DNA: TGTGCCAGCAGCCCCCCGGGAAGAGAGAACACTGAAGCTTTCTTT. Amino acid sequence: CASSPPGRENTEAFF. The complete variable domain, with remaining parts taken from reference TRBV5-5 and TRBJ1-1, reads DAGVTQSPTHLIKTRGQQVTLRCSPISGHKSVSWYQQVLGQGPQFIFQYYEKEERGRGNFPDRFSARQFPNYSSELNVNALLLGDSALYLCASSPPGRENTEAFFGQGTRLTVV.

The V call is TRBV11-2, the J call TRBJ1-6; 7 nucleotides line up with TRBD1. Trimming cost V 5 bases and J 11 bases; bases outside gene matches: 12. Germline CDR1 SGHAT, CDR2 FQNNGV. CDR3 length equals 15 residues. The CDR3 region is CASSTEGQTGTPLHF. For the CDR3, the DNA is TGTGCCAGCAGCACTGAGGGACAGACGGGGACACCCCTCCACTTT.

The chain recombines TRBV27 with TRBJ2-1; 16 bases line up with TRBD2. In germline, CDR1 is MNHEY, CDR2 SMNVEV (reference sequence). The CDR3 totals 18 residues. The V and J ends lost 5 bases and 4 bases, in that order; junction bases with no gene match: 8. The CDR3 sequence is CASSPGTSGGAEYNEQFF. The CDR3 DNA reads TGTGCCAGCAGTCCAGGGACTAGCGGGGGGGCCGAGTACAATGAGCAGTTCTTC.

The genes are TRBV5-8 and TRBJ1-1; the match to TRBD1 covers 7 bases. Germline V gene sequence: CDR1 SGHTS, CDR2 YDEGEE. The ends lost 0 bases at V and 1 base at J; junction bases unmatched: 3. This CDR3 is 15 amino acids long. In DNA, the CDR3 is TGTGCCAGCAGCTTGGGGGACAGACCGAACACTGAAGCTTTCTTT. Translating it yields CASSLGDRPNTEAFF.

V and J are TRBV6-5 and TRBJ1-4, with unresolved D. This CDR3 spans 16 amino acids. Germline CDR1 and CDR2: MNHEY and SVGAGI. Trimming left V 0 bases short and J 8 bases short, with 16 bases between. Here the CDR3 DNA reads TGTGCCAGCAGTTACTCGCAAGAGAGCGGAGGGGAAAAACTGTTTTTT. Its translation is CASSYSQESGGEKLFF.

The V gene is TRBV5-1, the J gene TRBJ2-3, with TRBD2 as a possible D gene (7 bases). Between the trimmed V and J ends, which lost 0 bases and 5 bases, there was a span of 13 bases. Germline V gene data show CDR1 as SGHRS and CDR2 as YFSETQ. The length of the CDR3 is 15 residues. The CDR3 nucleotides read TGCGCCAGCAGCTTGGTGGCAGGGGAGGGAGATACGCAGTATTTT. The encoded protein is CASSLVAGEGDTQYF.

The chain couples TRBV2 to TRBJ1-4; 7 bases line up with TRBD1. Losses at the gene ends were 6 bases for V and 8 bases for J; bases not matched to a gene: 9. This CDR3 spans 14 amino acids. The germline V gene has CDR1 SNHLY and CDR2 FYNNEI. The CDR3 here is CASRARGTEEKLFF. The CDR3, as DNA: TGTGCCAGCAGGGCCAGGGGGACGGAGGAAAAACTGTTTTTT.

The V and J genes are TRBV3-1 (or the pseudogene TRBV3-2) and TRBJ1-2; 7 bases match TRBD1. The CDR3 consists of 14 residues. Germline V lookup: CDR1 LGHDT, CDR2 YNNKEL (reference sequence). Trimming removed 4 bases from V and 0 bases from J; junction bases left unmatched: 2. CDR3: CASSRQGSNYGYTF. The CDR3 region has the DNA TGTGCCAGCAGCCGACAGGGTTCTAACTATGGCTACACCTTC.

V is TRBV5-6 and J is TRBJ2-1, with TRBD2 matching 15 bases. CDR3 length equals 16 residues. V lost 4 bases to trimming and J lost 7 bases; unmatched junction nucleotides: 6. In germline, CDR1 is SGHDT, CDR2 YYEEEE. This CDR3 reads CASSLGLAGGPNEQFF. In DNA form, the CDR3 reads TGTGCCAGCAGCCTCGGACTAGCGGGGGGGCCAAATGAGCAGTTCTTC.

V usage is TRBV10-3 and J usage is TRBJ1-1; D is unresolved. Germline V gives CDR1 ENHRY, CDR2 SYGVKD. V gave up 6 bases and J gave up 2 bases, with 10 bases separating them. The length of the CDR3 is 13 residues. The CDR3 sequence is CAISAQSNTEAFF. In DNA form, the CDR3 reads TGTGCCATCAGCGCACAGAGTAACACTGAAGCTTTCTTT.

The chain combines TRBV19 with TRBJ2-2; perhaps TRBD2 as D (5 bases). The CDR3 runs to 17 residues. V dropped 0 bases and J dropped 4 bases, with 15 bases sitting between them. Germline V gene lookup returns CDR1 LNHDA and CDR2 SQIVND (reference sequence). The CDR3 sequence is CASSIERGKALTGELFF. CDR3 sequence (DNA): TGTGCCAGTAGTATAGAAAGAGGGAAAGCACTCACCGGGGAGCTGTTTTTT.

This clone has only one observation. The chain joins TRBV6-2 or TRBV6-3 to TRBJ1-5; TRBD1 might be the D (6 bases). This CDR3 contains 14 residues. CDR1 is MNHEY, CDR2 SVGEGT, per germline. V lost 4 bases, J lost 4 bases, and 11 bases lay in between. Here the CDR3 reads CASSFPGQNQPQHF. The DNA of the CDR3 is TGTGCCAGCAGTTTTCCGGGACAAAATCAGCCCCAGCATTTT.

The chain has TRBV5-1 and TRBJ1-1, with D perhaps TRBD1 (5 bases). Germline loops: CDR1 SGHRS, CDR2 YFSETQ. V dropped 4 bases and J dropped 6 bases, with 19 bases sitting between them. The CDR3 spans 15 residues. Here the CDR3 DNA reads TGCGCCAGCAGCGGAATAAGAAGGGGTGTTGCTGAAGCTTTCTTT. It specifies CASSGIRRGVAEAFF.

The count of this clone is one. V gene TRBV10-2 combines with J gene TRBJ2-1; TRBD1 agrees at 10 bases. The junction had 7 bases not matched to a gene; V was cut back by 7 bases and J by 4 bases. CDR3 size: 15 residues. Germline V gives CDR1 WSHSY, CDR2 SAAADI. The CDR3 loop reads CASTSTGGRYNEQFF. The CDR3, as DNA: TGCGCCAGCACTTCGACAGGGGGCCGATACAATGAGCAGTTCTTC.

The gene calls are TRBV19 and TRBJ2-3; 9 bases fit TRBD2. Germline V CDR1 and CDR2: LNHDA, SQIVND (reference sequence). This CDR3 is 14 amino acids long. V shed 6 bases, J shed 5 bases, and the junction held 6 bases outside the gene matches. This CDR3 is CASSGGGEGDTQYF. The CDR3 nucleotides read TGTGCCAGTAGCGGCGGGGGGGAGGGAGATACGCAGTATTTT.

This clone has just a few counts. V gene TRBV19 combines with J gene TRBJ1-5, with TRBD1 matching over 9 bases. The CDR3 sequence is 16 residues long. CDR1 is LNHDA and CDR2 is SQIVND in the germline V gene (reference sequence). Trimming cost V 5 bases and J 4 bases; bases outside gene matches: 9. The DNA of the CDR3 is TGTGCCAGTAGTCCGATTGGGACAGGGTCGAATCAGCCCCAGCATTTT. Translated, it gives CASSPIGTGSNQPQHF.

The genes are TRBV5-1 and TRBJ2-3; D not certain. CDR3 size: 14 residues. Trimming left V 0 bases short and J 2 bases short, with 7 bases between. Germline V gene data show CDR1 as SGHRS and CDR2 as YFSETQ. CDR3 in amino acids: CASSLDRATDTQYF. In DNA form, the CDR3 reads TGCGCCAGCAGCTTGGACAGAGCCACAGATACGCAGTATTTT.

This sequence joins TRBV29-1 and TRBJ2-3, with TRBD1 matching 8 bases. Germline V lookup: CDR1 SQVTM, CDR2 ANQGSEA. The CDR3 runs 14 residues. Trimming at V came to 4 bases and at J to 0 bases, leaving 3 bases not matched to a gene. DNA of the CDR3: TGCAGCGTTGTGCAGGGGGCTAGCACAGATACGCAGTATTTT. Its translation is CSVVQGASTDTQYF.

The V and J genes are TRBV5-4 and TRBJ1-2; 7 bases match TRBD1. Germline V gene sequence: CDR1 SGHNT, CDR2 YYREEE (reference sequence). The CDR3 length is 14 residues. The ends lost 0 bases at V and 10 bases at J; junction bases unmatched: 9. The CDR3 protein is CASSLVGQGVAYTF. The CDR3 DNA sequence: TGTGCCAGCAGCTTGGTCGGGCAGGGGGTTGCCTACACCTTC.

This chain links TRBV3-1 (or the pseudogene TRBV3-2) with TRBJ1-6; D is unclear. Germline values: CDR1 LGHDT, CDR2 YNNKEL (reference sequence). The ends were cut back, 1 base at V and 7 bases at J, with 8 bases in the middle. The length of the CDR3 is 14 residues. CDR3 sequence: CASSQASINSPLHF. In DNA form, the CDR3 reads TGTGCCAGCAGCCAAGCAAGCATCAATTCACCCCTCCACTTT.